What follows is one TCR beta chain and its context. This receptor's antigen is unknown. No much larger clone exists at a distance of one base, and base qualities are not known. This record belongs to a study of blood T cell repertoires in COVID-19 (dated by TCRdb to about 2020). Regarding the study in general: Samples covering the acute and convalescent phases of COVID-19 were provided by collaborators in the United States, Italy and Spain. The prospective study material was composed of cDNA or gDNA derived from T cells, B-cell-depleted T cells, or PBMCs. Samples were obtained from the ongoing ImmuneRACE study (first 160 participants) and from some 1,200 subjects provided by 6 global collaborators. Nearly every sample came with metadata listing a de-identified subject ID, COVID-19 status, age in years and sex. HLA class I and class II types, where available, came from metadata supplied by the sample provider rather than from assay-based typing. The repertoires were released in a freely available public database meant as a resource for research on the immune response to SARS-CoV-2. Subjects who had been exposed to COVID-19, were actively infected with it, or had recovered from it provided the deeply sampled blood TCRbeta repertoires that made up the dataset.

Trimming removed 0 bases from V and 3 bases from J, leaving 6 bases between the germline ends. The germline V gene (reference sequence) supplies CDR1 PRHDT and CDR2 FYEKMQ. CDR3 length: 13 amino acids, cysteine to phenylalanine. The kept DNA is CDR3 alone, 39 bases in frame from the first base. TCRbeta CDR3 regions were amplified from genomic DNA using the immunoSEQ Assay, a bias-controlled multiplex PCR. The source study handled its data this way. The number of nucleated cells in each sample was estimated by amplification of reference gene primers within the assay. To quantify the absolute abundance of each unique TCRbeta CDR3 rearrangement, sequence reads were collapsed and filtered. For each sample, productive Simpson clonality was calculated as the square root of Simpson's diversity index across productive rearrangements. This is the immuneACCESS table as TCRdb keeps it, with only in-frame sequences that have V and J called. A part of the clones is gone; compared with another copy, unresolved V genes explain less than half, and the rest is unexplained. D and trimming were read from the DNA, whereas the V and J calls and clone size are those reported in that table. The sample contains approximately 110,000 clones, roughly nine tenths of them found a single time. The biggest ten clones account for approximately 29% of the sample.

Whole blood was collected in K2EDTA tubes by collaborating institutions according to the institutions' own protocols. For TCRbeta analysis, collaborators shipped samples as frozen whole blood, isolated PBMCs, or DNA extracted from either of those sample types. Overall study results and their limits: How much clinical and demographic metadata was included differed by source and by participant, and the metadata was provided uncurated.

The clonotype originates from a woman aged 80 or older with acute or convalescent COVID-19. The source material was peripheral blood. The chain is made from TRBV13 and TRBJ2-7; TRBD1 might be the D gene, on 6 matching bases. The CDR3 amino acid sequence is: CASSLGDSYEQYF. The sequence in DNA is TGTGCCAGCAGCTTAGGGGACAGCTACGAGCAGTACTTC. This CDR3, with the reference TRBV13 and TRBJ2-7 proteins standing in past its ends, gives the full variable domain AAGVIQSPRHLIKEKRETATLKCYPIPRHDTVYWYQQGPGQDPQFLISFYEKMQSDKGSIPDRFSAQQFSDYHSELNMSSLELGDSALYFCASSLGDSYEQYFGPGTRLTVT.